In this sample, the clone carrying this TCR beta chain turned up many times. Its specificity is not known. The CDR3 is made up of 16 amino acids. Germline-derived CDR1 and CDR2 are SGHTA and FQGNSA. Trimming shortened V by 5 bases and J by 0 bases, and 17 bases separated the two germline ends. This sample is part of a study of CD8 T cells in ankylosing spondylitis. General study results and limits: CD8+ disease-linked clones were present at relatively low frequencies in blood.

TCRdb itself ran the 5' RACE reads through MiXCR, one entry per CDR3 protein. The table has 150,000 to 200,000 distinct CDR3 sequences, 11% seen once. The source material was blood, either unsorted or a sorted T cell fraction (not recorded which). The chain links TRBV7-2 to TRBJ2-7; D could derive from TRBD1 or TRBD2 (5 bases each). The receptor's source is a male donor with ankylosing spondylitis or in good health (not recorded which). The CDR3 is CASSPHSGQDSYEQYF. Here the CDR3 DNA reads TGTGCCAGCAGCCCGCACTCGGGGCAGGACTCCTACGAGCAGTACTTC.